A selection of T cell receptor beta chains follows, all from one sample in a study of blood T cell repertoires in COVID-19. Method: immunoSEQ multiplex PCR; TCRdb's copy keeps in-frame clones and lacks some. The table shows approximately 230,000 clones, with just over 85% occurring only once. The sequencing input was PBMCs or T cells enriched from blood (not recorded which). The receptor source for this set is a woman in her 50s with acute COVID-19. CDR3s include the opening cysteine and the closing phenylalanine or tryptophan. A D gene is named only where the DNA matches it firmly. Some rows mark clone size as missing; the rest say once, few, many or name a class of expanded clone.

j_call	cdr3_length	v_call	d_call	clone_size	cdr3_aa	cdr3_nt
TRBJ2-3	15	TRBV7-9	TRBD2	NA	CASSFALAGADTQYF	TGTGCCAGCAGCTTCGCGCTAGCGGGAGCGGATACGCAGTATTTT
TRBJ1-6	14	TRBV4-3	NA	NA	CASSQDRVGRPLHF	TGCGCCAGCAGCCAAGATAGAGTCGGCAGGCCCCTCCACTTT
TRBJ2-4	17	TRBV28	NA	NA	CATRLNRGGVAKNIQYF	TGTGCCACTCGACTCAACCGAGGGGGAGTAGCCAAAAACATTCAGTACTTC
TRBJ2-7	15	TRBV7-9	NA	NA	CASSLTAGSWDEQYF	TGTGCCAGCAGCTTAACAGCGGGTAGCTGGGACGAGCAGTACTTC
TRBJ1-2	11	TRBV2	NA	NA	CASRPGSGYTF	TGTGCCAGCAGGCCGGGGTCCGGCTACACCTTC
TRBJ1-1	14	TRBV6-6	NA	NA	CASINLPMNTEAFF	TGTGCCAGCATTAACCTTCCTATGAACACTGAAGCTTTCTTT
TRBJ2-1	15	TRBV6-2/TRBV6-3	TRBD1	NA	CASSWIGQGKNEQFF	TGTGCCAGCAGTTGGATCGGACAGGGGAAGAATGAGCAGTTCTTC
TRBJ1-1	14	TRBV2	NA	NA	CASSRSNVNTEAFF	TGTGCCAGCAGCCGGAGCAATGTGAACACTGAAGCTTTCTTT
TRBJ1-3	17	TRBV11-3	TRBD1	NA	CASSLDQDRGGGNTIYF	TGTGCCAGCAGCTTAGATCAGGACAGGGGTGGTGGAAACACCATATATTTT
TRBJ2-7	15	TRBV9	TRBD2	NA	CASSPETSGIGEQYF	TGTGCCAGCAGCCCCGAGACTAGCGGGATTGGCGAGCAGTACTTC
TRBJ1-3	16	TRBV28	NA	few	CASSFLQGTSGNTIYF	TGTGCCAGCAGTTTCCTCCAGGGGACCTCTGGAAACACCATATATTTT
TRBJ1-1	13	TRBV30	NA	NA	CAWSQQGLTEAFF	TGTGCCTGGAGTCAACAGGGTTTAACTGAAGCTTTCTTT
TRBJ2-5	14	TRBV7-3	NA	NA	CASSFLQGGETQYF	TGTGCCAGCAGCTTCCTACAGGGAGGGGAGACCCAGTACTTC
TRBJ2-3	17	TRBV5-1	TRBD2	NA	CASSLPLAGGSTDTQYF	TGCGCCAGCAGCTTGCCGCTAGCGGGAGGGAGTACAGATACGCAGTATTTT
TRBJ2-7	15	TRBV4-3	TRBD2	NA	CASSQDKGLAYEQYF	TGCGCCAGCAGCCAAGATAAAGGACTAGCCTACGAGCAGTACTTC
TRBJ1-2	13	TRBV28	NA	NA	CAIQGTGNYGYTF	TGTGCCATCCAGGGAACAGGGAACTATGGCTACACCTTC
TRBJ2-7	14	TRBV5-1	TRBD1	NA	CASSLGQGPGEQYF	TGCGCCAGCAGCTTGGGACAGGGCCCGGGCGAGCAGTACTTC
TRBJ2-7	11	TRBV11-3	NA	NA	CASSRGYEQYF	TGTGCCAGCAGCAGAGGGTACGAGCAGTACTTC
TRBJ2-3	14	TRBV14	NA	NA	CASSPFGSADTQYF	TGTGCCAGCAGCCCCTTCGGGAGTGCAGATACGCAGTATTTT
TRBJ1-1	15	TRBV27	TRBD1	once	CASSSWQGGGTEAFF	TGTGCCAGCAGTTCCTGGCAGGGGGGTGGTACTGAAGCTTTCTTT
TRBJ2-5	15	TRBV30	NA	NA	CAWSVNPSGQETQYF	TGTGCCTGGAGTGTAAATCCCTCGGGCCAAGAGACCCAGTACTTC